The present entry profiles one TCR beta chain with its context. Its antigen is currently unknown. The sample belongs to a study of shared clonotypes between healthy human individuals. About the research overall: The study enrolled two women and three men aged 18 to 49. Findings and caveats of the study: In general, naive subsets displayed greater estimated richness than memory subsets did.

Donors comprised only Caucasian adults living in Nashville, Tennessee. CD8 memory merged CD45RO+ cells and CCR7-negative CD45RA+ TemRA cells into one population. Using immunoSEQ multiplex PCR, the repertoire was profiled, and TCRdb retains in-frame clones only, with some absent. Here the sample spans about 380,000 clones, just over 95% being singletons. The sequenced sample was memory CD8+ T cells sorted from blood. The subset was: CD45RO+ cells pooled with CCR7-negative TemRA cells. The sequence derives from a man younger than 45 in good health.

The CDR3 nucleotides read TGTGCCAGCAGCGTGGCCAGATACACAGATACGCAGTATTTT. It translates to CASSVARYTDTQYF. V usage is TRBV9 and J usage is TRBJ2-3, with no clear D. V dropped 2 bases and J dropped 2 bases, with 9 bases sitting between them. Looked up from germline, CDR1 is SGDLS and CDR2 is YYNGEE. The CDR3 totals 14 residues.